These 2 T cell receptor beta chains came from one sample sequenced in a study of control samples from healthy donors and cancer patients. Produced via immunoSEQ multiplex PCR; TCRdb's table is partial and in-frame only. The profile shows some 99,000 clones, around nine tenths of them singletons. Sequenced sample: blood. These receptors all stem from a human donor in good health. The donor label of this sample is uncertain.

The chain uses TRBV27 and TRBJ2-1; D is perhaps TRBD2 (6 bases). V was trimmed by 2 bases and J by 2 bases, leaving 13 bases between them. The CDR3 has 16 amino acids. Per the germline V gene, CDR1 is MNHEY and CDR2 is SMNVEV (reference sequence). CDR3 amino acids: CASSLGGGLPYNEQFF. The CDR3 DNA follows: TGTGCCAGCAGTTTAGGAGGAGGGTTACCCTACAATGAGCAGTTCTTC.

The V call is TRBV5-1, the J call TRBJ2-2; 8 bases are shared with TRBD2. Germline V gene data show CDR1 as SGHRS and CDR2 as YFSETQ. V trimming: 1 base; J trimming: 5 bases; junction bases outside the gene matches: 7. This CDR3 contains 16 residues. The CDR3 DNA follows: TGCGCCAGCAGCTTGAGTACCGGGGGGGAAACCGGGGAGCTGTTTTTT. Its translation: CASSLSTGGETGELFF. The complete variable domain, with remaining parts taken from reference TRBV5-1 and TRBJ2-2, reads KAGVTQTPRYLIKTRGQQVTLSCSPISGHRSVSWYQQTPGQGLQFLFEYFSETQRNKGNFPGRFSGRQFSNSRSEMNVSTLELGDSALYLCASSLSTGGETGELFFGEGSRLTVL.